This T cell receptor (beta chain) was profiled in a study of CD8 T cells in Susac syndrome. The multiple sclerosis controls were treatment-naive patients, and their relapsing-remitting disease was stable or active. The CD8+ and CD4+ T cells were negatively isolated, with the TEMRA cells enriched by FACS. The RNA, roughly 0.45 to 1 ug, was put through reverse transcription using random hexamers. Multiplex PCR with immunoSEQ amplified the TCR beta CDR3 across 54 Vbeta and 13 Jbeta. TCRdb independently ran MiXCR on the immunoSEQ multiplex PCR reads; one entry per CDR3 protein. Of approximately 68,000 distinct CDR3 sequences listed, about 95% are singletons. CDR1 is ENHRY and CDR2 is SYGVKD in the germline V gene. The CDR3 length is 12 residues. With 7 bases clipped from V and 6 bases from J, the junction kept 2 bases outside the gene matches.

This TCR came from a human donor with multiple sclerosis. The rearrangement uses TRBV10-3 and TRBJ2-2, with 7 bases fitting TRBD1. Sequencing input: CD8+ T cells from PBMCs. The chain's CDR3 is CAINDRAGELFF. The CDR3 nucleotides read TGTGCCATCAATGACAGGGCCGGGGAGCTGTTTTTT.